This T cell receptor beta chain was retrieved from a study of cytomegalovirus exposure and HLA in healthy donors. Study results and limitations: Among donors in an Asian-associated ancestry cluster, a later analysis reportedly found fewer N-insertions than the approximately 670-donor mean. For most TCR beta V segments, an earlier analysis put the productive rate at about 87% or about 30% of the time.

Use of 60 Vbeta and 13 Jbeta primers characterized the PCR. Methods used by the authors: In a later analysis, the count reached some 75 million unique TCR beta chains, with roughly 12 million shared. Only in-frame clones appear in the TCRdb table, and some are missing; sequencing was by immunoSEQ multiplex PCR. The V and J calls and the clone size are those of that table, but D and trimming were determined from the DNA. The profile shows some 120,000 clones, 73% of them singletons. As for this clone: As yet, its antigen is unknown.

Germline lookup yields CDR1 WNHNN and CDR2 SYGVQD (reference sequence). This CDR3 has 14 residues. The sample comprised PBMCs. The TCR originated in a woman aged 35 to 49 in good health and CMV-seronegative. The chain uses TRBV10-1 and TRBJ2-5, with 8 bases aligning to TRBD2. The J call may be faulty, since TRBJ2-7 better matches the DNA end. The CDR3 here is CASSDREGLYEQYF. As DNA, the CDR3 is TGCGCCAGCAGTGACCGGGAGGGCCTTTACGAGCAGTACTTC.